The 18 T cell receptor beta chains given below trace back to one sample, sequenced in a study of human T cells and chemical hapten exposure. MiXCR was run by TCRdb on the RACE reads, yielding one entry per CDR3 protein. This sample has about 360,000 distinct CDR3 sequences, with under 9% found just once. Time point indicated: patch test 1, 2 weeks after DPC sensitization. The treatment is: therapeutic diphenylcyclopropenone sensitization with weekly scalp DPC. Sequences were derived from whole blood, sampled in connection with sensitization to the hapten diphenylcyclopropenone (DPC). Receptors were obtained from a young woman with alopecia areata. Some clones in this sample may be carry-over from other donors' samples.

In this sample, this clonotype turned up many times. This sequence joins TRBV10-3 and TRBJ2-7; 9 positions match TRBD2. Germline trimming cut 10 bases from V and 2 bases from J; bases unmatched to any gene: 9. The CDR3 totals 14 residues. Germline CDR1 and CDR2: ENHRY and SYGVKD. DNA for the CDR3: TGTGCCACGGCGGGGGGGGAGGAGGCCTACGAGCAGTACTTC. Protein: CATAGGEEAYEQYF.

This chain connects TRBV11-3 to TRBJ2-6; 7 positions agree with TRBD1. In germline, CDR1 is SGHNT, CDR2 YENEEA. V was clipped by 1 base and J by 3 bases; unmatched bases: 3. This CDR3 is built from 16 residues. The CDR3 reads CASSLGRGLGANVLTF. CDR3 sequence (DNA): TGTGCCAGCAGCTTAGGAAGGGGGCTTGGGGCCAACGTCCTGACTTTC.

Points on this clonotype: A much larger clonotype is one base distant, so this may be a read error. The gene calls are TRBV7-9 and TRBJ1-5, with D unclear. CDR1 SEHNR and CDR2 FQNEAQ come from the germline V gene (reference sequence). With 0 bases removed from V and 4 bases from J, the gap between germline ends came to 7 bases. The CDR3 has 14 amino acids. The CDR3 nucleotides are TGTGCCAGCAGCTTAGCGCTAGAGAATCAGCCCCAGCATTTT. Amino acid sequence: CASSLALENQPQHF.

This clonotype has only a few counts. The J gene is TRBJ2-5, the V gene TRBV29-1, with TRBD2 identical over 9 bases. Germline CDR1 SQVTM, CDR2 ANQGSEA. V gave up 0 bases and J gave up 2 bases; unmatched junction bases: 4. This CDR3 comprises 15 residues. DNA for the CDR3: TGCAGCGTTGAAGATAGCGGGGGCCTACAAGAGACCCAGTACTTC. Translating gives CSVEDSGGLQETQYF. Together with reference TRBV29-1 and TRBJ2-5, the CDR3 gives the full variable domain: SAVISQKPSRDICQRGTSLTIQCQVDSQVTMMFWYRQQPGQSLTLIATANQGSEATYESGFVIDKFPISRPNLTFSTLTVSNMSPEDSSIYLCSVEDSGGLQETQYFGPGTRLLVL.

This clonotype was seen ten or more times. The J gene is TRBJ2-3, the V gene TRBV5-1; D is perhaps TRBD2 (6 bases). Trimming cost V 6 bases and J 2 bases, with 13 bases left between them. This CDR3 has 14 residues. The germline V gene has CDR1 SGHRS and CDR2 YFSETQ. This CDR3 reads CASIGGSLTDTQYF. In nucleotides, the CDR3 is TGCGCCAGCATCGGGGGTTCGCTCACAGATACGCAGTATTTT.

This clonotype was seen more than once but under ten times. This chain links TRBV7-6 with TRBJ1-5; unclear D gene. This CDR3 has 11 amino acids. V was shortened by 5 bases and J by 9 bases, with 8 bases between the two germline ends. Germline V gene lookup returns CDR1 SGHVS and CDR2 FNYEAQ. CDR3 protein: CASSHRGPQHF. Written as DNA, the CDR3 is TGTGCCAGCAGCCACCGTGGGCCCCAGCATTTT. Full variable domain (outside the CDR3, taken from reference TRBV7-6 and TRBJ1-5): GAGVSQSPRYKVTKRGQDVALRCDPISGHVSLYWYRQALGQGPEFLTYFNYEAQQDKSGLPNDRFSAERPEGSISTLTIQRTEQRDSAMYRCASSHRGPQHFGDGTRLSIL.

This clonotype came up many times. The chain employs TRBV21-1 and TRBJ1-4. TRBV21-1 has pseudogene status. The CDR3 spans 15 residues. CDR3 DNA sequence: TGTGCCAGCATAGTAAACCGAGCAGCTAATGAAAAACTGTTTTTT. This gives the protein CASIVNRAANEKLFF.

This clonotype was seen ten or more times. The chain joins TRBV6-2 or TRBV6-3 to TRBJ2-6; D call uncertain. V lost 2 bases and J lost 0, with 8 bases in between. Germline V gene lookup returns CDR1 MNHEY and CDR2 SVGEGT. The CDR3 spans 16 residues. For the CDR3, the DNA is TGTGCCAGCAGTTACCCCACCTACTCTGGGGCCAACGTCCTGACTTTC. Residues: CASSYPTYSGANVLTF.

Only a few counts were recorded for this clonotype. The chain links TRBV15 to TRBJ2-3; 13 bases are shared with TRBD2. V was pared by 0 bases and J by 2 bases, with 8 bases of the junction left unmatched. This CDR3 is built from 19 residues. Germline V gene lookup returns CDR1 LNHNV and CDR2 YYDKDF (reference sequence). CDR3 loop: CATSRDLTSGGIYTDTQYF. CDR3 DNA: TGTGCCACCAGCAGAGATTTGACTAGCGGGGGGATTTACACAGATACGCAGTATTTT.

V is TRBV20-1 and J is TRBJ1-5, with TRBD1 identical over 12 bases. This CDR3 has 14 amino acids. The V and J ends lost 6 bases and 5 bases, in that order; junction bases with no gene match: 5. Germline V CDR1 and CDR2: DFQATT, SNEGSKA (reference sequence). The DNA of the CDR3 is TGCAGTGCCACAGGGACAGGGGGCGATCAGCCCCAGCATTTT. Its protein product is CSATGTGGDQPQHF.

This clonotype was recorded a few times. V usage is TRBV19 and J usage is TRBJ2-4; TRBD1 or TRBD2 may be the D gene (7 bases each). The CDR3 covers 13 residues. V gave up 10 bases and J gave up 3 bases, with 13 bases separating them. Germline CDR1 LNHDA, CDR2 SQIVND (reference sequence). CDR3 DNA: TGTGCCACCAGGGGGGGAATCAAAAACATTCAGTACTTC. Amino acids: CATRGGIKNIQYF. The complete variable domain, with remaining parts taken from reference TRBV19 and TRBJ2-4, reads DGGITQSPKYLFRKEGQNVTLSCEQNLNHDAMYWYRQDPGQGLRLIYYSQIVNDFQKGDIAEGYSVSREKKESFPLTVTSAQKNPTAFYLCATRGGIKNIQYFGAGTRLSVL.

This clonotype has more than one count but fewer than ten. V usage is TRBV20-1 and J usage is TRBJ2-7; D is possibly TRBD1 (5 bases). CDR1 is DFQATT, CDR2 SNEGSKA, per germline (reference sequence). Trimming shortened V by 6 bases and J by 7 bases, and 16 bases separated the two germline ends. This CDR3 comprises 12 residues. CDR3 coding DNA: TGCAGTGCCAGTCAGGGCCCCCAGGAGCAGTACTTC. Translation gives CSASQGPQEQYF.

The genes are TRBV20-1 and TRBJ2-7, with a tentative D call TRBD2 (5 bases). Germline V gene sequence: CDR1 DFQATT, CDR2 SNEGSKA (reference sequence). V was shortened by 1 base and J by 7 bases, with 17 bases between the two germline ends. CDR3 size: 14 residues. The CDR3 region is CSARGQRWGREQYF. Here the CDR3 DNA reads TGCAGTGCTAGAGGGCAGCGGTGGGGTAGGGAGCAGTACTTC.

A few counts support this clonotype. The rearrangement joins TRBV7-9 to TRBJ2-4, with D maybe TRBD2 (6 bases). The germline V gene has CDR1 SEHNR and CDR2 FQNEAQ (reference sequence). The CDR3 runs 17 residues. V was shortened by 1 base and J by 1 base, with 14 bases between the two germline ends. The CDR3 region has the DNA TGTGCCAGCAGCTTAGATATCGGGGGTTTTGCCAAAAACATTCAGTACTTC. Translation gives CASSLDIGGFAKNIQYF.

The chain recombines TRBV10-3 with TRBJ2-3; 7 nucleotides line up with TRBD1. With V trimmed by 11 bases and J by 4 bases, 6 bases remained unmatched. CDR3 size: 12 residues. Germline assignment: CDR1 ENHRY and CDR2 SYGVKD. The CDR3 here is CAVGGSADTQYF. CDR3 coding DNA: TGTGCCGTAGGGGGCAGTGCAGATACGCAGTATTTT.

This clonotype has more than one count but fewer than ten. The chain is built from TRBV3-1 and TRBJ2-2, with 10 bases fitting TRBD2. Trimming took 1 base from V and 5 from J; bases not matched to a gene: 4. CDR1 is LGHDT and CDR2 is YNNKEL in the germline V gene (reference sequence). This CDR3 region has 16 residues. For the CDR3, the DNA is TGTGCCAGCAGCCAAGTGCCTAGCGGGGGTACCGGGGAGCTGTTTTTT. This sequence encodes CASSQVPSGGTGELFF. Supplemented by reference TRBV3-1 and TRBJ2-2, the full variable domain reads DTAVSQTPKYLVTQMGNDKSIKCEQNLGHDTMYWYKQDSKKFLKIMFSYNNKELIINETVPNRFSPKSPDKAHLNLHINSLELGDSAVYFCASSQVPSGGTGELFFGEGSRLTVL.

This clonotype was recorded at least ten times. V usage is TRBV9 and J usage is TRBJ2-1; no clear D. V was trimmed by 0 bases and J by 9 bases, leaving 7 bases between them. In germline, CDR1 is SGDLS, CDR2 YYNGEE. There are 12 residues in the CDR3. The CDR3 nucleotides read TGTGCCAGCAGCGTAGTGGGTAGTGAGCAGTTCTTC. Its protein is CASSVVGSEQFF.

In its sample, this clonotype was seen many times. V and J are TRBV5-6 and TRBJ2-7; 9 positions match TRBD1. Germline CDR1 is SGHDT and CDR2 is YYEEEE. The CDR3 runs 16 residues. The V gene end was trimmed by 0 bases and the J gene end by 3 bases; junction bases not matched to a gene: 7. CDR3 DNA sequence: TGTGCCAGCAGCTTGGGCCCCGGGACAGGGTTCTACGAGCAGTACTTC. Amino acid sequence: CASSLGPGTGFYEQYF.